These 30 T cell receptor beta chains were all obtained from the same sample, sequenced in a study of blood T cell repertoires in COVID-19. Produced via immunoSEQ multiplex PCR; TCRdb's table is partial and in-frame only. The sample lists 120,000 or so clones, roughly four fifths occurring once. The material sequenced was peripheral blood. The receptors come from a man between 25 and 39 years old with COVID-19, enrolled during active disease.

CDR3 nucleotide sequence: TGTGCCAGTAGTACTCGAAGGGGTACTGAAGCTTTCTTT. It is translated as CASSTRRGTEAFF. The rearrangement links TRBV19 to TRBJ1-1; tentatively, D is TRBD1 (5 bases). CDR1 LNHDA and CDR2 SQIVND come from the germline V gene (reference sequence). V was trimmed by 4 bases and J by 5 bases, leaving 11 bases between them. There are 13 residues in the CDR3.

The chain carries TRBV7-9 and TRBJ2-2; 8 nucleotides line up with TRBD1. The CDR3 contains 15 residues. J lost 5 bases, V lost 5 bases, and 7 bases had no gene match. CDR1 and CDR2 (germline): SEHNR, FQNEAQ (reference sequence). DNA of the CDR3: TGTGCCAGCAGCCCTGGACAGGGTGGAACCGGGGAGCTGTTTTTT. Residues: CASSPGQGGTGELFF.

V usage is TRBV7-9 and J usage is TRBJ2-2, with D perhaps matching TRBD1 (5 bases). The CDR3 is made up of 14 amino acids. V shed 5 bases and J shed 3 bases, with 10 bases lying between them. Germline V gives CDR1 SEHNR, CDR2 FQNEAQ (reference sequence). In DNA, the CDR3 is TGTGCCAGCAGCCCTTCGACAGACACCGGGGAGCTGTTTTTT. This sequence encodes CASSPSTDTGELFF.

CDR3 sequence (DNA): TGTGCCAGCAGCGGTGGGGGGATCGATGAGCAGTTCTTC. This sequence encodes CASSGGGIDEQFF. The genes are TRBV9 and TRBJ2-1, with a tentative D call TRBD2 (6 bases). The germline gives CDR1 SGDLS, CDR2 YYNGEE. The CDR3 has 13 amino acids. The V end was cut by 3 bases, the J end by 8 bases, with 12 bases between. The full variable domain, in which reference TRBV9 and TRBJ2-1 provide the parts outside the CDR3, is DSGVTQTPKHLITATGQRVTLRCSPRSGDLSVYWYQQSLDQGLQFLIQYYNGEERAKGNILERFSAQQFPDLHSELNLSSLELGDSALYFCASSGGGIDEQFFGPGTRLTVL.

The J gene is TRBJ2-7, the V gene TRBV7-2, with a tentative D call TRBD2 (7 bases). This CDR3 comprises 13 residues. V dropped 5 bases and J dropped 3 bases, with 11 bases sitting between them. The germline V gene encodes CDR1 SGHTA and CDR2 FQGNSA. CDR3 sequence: CASSRGGIYEQYF. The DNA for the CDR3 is TGTGCCAGCAGCCGCGGGGGCATCTACGAGCAGTACTTC.

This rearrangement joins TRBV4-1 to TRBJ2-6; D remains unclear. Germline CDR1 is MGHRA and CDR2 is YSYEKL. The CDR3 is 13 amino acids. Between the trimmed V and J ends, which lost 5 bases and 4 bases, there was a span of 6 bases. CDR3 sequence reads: CASSARGANVLTF. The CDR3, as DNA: TGCGCCAGCAGCGCGAGGGGGGCCAACGTCCTGACTTTC.

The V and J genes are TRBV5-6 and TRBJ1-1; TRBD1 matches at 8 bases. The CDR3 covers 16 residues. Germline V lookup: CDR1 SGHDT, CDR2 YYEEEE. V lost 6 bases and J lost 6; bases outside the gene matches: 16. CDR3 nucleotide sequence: TGTGCCAGCACCTTCAAGTGGGACAGGCGGATCGCTGAAGCTTTCTTT. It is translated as CASTFKWDRRIAEAFF.

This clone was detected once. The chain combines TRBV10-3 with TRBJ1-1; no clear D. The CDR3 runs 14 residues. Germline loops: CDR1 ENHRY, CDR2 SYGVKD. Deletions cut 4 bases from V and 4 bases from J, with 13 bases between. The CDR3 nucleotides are TGTGCCATCAGTGGGGCCCTGGTGGGCACTGAAGCTTTCTTT. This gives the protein CAISGALVGTEAFF.

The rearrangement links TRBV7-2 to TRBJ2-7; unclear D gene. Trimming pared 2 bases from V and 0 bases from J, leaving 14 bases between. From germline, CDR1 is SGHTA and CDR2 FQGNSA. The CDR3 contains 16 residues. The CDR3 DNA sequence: TGTGCCAGCAGCTTAAATAGTCTAAGTTCCTCCTACGAGCAGTACTTC. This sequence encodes CASSLNSLSSSYEQYF.

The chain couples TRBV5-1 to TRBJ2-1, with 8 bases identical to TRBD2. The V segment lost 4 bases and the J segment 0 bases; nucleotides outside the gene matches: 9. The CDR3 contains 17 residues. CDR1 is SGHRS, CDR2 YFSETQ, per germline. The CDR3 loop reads CASSPSTSAYSYNEQFF. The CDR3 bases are TGCGCCAGCAGCCCCTCGACTAGCGCTTACTCCTACAATGAGCAGTTCTTC.

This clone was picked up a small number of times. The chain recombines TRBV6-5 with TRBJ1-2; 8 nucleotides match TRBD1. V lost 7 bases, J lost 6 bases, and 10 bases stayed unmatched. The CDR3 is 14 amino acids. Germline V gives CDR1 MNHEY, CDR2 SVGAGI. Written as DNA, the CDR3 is TGTGCCAGCACCTCTTTGGGACAGGACAATGGCTACACCTTC. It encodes CASTSLGQDNGYTF.

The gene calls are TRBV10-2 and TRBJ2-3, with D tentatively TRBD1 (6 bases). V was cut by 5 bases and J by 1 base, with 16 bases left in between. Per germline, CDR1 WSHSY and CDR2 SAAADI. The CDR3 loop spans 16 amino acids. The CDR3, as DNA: TGCGCCAGCAGTTTTGACAGGAGTCTGGGCACAGATACGCAGTATTTT. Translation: CASSFDRSLGTDTQYF.

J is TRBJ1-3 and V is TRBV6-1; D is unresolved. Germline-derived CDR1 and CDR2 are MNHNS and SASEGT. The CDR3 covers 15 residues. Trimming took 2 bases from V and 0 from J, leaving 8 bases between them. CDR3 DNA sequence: TGTGCCAGCAGTGAATGGGCTATCTCTGGAAACACCATATATTTT. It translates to CASSEWAISGNTIYF.

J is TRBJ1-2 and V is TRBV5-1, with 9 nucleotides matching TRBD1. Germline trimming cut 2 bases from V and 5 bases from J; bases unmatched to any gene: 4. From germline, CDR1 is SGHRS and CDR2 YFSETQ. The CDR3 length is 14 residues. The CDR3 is CASSLGQGLYGYTF. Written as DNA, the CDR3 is TGCGCCAGCAGCTTAGGACAGGGGCTTTATGGCTACACCTTC.

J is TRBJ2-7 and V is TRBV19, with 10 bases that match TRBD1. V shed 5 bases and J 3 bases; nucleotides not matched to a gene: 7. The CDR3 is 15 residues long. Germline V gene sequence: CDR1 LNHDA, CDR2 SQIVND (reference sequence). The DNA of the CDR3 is TGTGCCAGTAGTTTCCCGGGACAGGGGTTCTACGAGCAGTACTTC. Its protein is CASSFPGQGFYEQYF. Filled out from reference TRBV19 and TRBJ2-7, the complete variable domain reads DGGITQSPKYLFRKEGQNVTLSCEQNLNHDAMYWYRQDPGQGLRLIYYSQIVNDFQKGDIAEGYSVSREKKESFPLTVTSAQKNPTAFYLCASSFPGQGFYEQYFGPGTRLTVT.

The CDR3 here is CASSLYRGLRALNTEAFF. CDR3 DNA: TGTGCCAGCAGCTTATACAGGGGGTTGAGGGCTTTGAACACTGAAGCTTTCTTT. The rearrangement uses TRBV11-3 and TRBJ1-1; TRBD1 matches 8 bases. Germline-derived CDR1 and CDR2 are SGHNT and YENEEA. J lost 0 bases, V lost 2 bases, and 11 bases had no gene match. The CDR3 covers 18 residues.

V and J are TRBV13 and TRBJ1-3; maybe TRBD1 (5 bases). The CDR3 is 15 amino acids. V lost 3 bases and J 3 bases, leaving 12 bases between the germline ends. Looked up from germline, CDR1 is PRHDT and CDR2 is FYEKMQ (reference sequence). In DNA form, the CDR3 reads TGTGCCAGCAGCTTTAGAGGGACTTTTGGAAACACCATATATTTT. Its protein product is CASSFRGTFGNTIYF.

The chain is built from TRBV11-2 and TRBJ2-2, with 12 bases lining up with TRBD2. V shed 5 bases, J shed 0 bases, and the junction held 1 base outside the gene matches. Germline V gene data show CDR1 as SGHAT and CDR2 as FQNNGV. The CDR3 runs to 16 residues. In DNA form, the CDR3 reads TGTGCCAGCAGCCTAGCGGGAGGGCCGAACACCGGGGAGCTGTTTTTT. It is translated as CASSLAGGPNTGELFF.

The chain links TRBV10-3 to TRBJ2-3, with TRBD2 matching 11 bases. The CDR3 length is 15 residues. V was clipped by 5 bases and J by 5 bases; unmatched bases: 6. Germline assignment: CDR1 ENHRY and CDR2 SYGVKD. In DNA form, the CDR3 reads TGTGCCATCAGTAGTAGCGGGAGGGCAGGAGATACGCAGTATTTT. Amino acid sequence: CAISSSGRAGDTQYF.

CDR3 loop: CASSIIRSGQGLFSNQPQHF. The CDR3 coding sequence is TGTGCCAGTAGTATAATCAGATCGGGACAGGGGCTCTTCAGCAATCAGCCCCAGCATTTT. The J gene is TRBJ1-5, the V gene TRBV19; TRBD1 agrees at 10 bases. The CDR3 runs to 20 residues. V dropped 2 bases and J dropped 1; count of bases not matched to a gene: 14. Germline lookup yields CDR1 LNHDA and CDR2 SQIVND (reference sequence).

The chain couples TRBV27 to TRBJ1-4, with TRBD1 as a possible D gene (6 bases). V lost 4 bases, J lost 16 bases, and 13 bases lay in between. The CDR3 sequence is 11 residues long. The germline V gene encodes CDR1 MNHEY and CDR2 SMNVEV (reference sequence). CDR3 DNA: TGTGCCAGCAGTTCCCCAGGGGAACCGTTTTTT. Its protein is CASSSPGEPFF.

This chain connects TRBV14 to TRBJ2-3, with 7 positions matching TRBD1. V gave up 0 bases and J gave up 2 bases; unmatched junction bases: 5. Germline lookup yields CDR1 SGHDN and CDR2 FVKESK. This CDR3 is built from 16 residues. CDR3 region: CASSQESGGPTDTQYF. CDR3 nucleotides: TGTGCCAGCAGCCAAGAGTCAGGGGGTCCCACAGATACGCAGTATTTT.

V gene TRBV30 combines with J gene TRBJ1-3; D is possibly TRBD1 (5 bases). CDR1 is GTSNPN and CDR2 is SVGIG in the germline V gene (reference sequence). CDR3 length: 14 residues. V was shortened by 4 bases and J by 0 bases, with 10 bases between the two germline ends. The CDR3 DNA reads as TGTGCCTGGACTAGGGGCAACTCTGGAAACACCATATATTTT. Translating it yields CAWTRGNSGNTIYF.

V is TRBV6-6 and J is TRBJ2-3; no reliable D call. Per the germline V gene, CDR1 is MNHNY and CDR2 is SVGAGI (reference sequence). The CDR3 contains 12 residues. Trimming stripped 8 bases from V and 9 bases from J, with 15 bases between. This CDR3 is CASSSRNGTQYF. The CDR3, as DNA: TGTGCCAGCTCGTCTAGGAACGGCACGCAGTATTTT.

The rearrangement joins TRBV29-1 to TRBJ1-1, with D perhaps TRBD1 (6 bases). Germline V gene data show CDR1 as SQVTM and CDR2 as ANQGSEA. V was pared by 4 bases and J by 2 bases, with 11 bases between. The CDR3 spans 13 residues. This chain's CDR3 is CSVGTGPNTEAFF. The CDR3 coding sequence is TGCAGCGTTGGCACAGGGCCTAACACTGAAGCTTTCTTT.

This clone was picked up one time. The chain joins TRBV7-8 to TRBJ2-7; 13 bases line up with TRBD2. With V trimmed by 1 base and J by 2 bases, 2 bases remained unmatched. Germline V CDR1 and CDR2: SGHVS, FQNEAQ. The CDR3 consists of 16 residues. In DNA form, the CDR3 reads TGTGCCAGCAGCTTAGGGGGACTAGCGGGACCCTACGAGCAGTACTTC. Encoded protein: CASSLGGLAGPYEQYF.

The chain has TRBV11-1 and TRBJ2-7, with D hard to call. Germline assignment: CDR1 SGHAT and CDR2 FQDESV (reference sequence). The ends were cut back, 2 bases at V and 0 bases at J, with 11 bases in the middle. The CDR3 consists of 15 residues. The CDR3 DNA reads TGTGCCAGCAGCTTAATCCCCTCGAGCTCCTACGAGCAGTACTTC. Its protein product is CASSLIPSSSYEQYF.

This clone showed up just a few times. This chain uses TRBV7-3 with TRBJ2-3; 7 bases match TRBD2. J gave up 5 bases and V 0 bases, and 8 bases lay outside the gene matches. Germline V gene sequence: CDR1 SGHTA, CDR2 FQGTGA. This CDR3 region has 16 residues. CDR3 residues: CASSLTSAGWIDTQYF. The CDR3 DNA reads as TGTGCCAGCAGCTTAACATCAGCGGGGTGGATAGATACGCAGTATTTT.

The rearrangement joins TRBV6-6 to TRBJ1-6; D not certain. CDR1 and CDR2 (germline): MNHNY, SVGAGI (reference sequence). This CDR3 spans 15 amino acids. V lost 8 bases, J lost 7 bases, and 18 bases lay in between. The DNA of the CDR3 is TGTGCCAGCCAATTATACCCCGGAGGGAATTCACCCCTCCACTTT. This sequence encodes CASQLYPGGNSPLHF.

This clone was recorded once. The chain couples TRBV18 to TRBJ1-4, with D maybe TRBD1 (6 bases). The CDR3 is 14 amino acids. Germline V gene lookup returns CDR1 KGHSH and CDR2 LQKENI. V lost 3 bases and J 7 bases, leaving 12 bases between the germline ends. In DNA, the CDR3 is TGTGCCAGCTCACCCGGGGGGCCGGGTGAAAAACTGTTTTTT. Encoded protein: CASSPGGPGEKLFF.